The 29 T cell receptor beta chains below all came from one sample that was sequenced in a study of blood T cell repertoires in COVID-19. Only in-frame clones appear in the TCRdb table, and some are missing; sequencing was by immunoSEQ multiplex PCR. The sample has 150,000 to 200,000 clones, around four fifths seen once. Sequencing was done on a sample of peripheral blood. The origin of the receptors is a young man with active or convalescent COVID-19.

V and J are TRBV11-2 and TRBJ2-1, with 8 bases identical to TRBD1. The length of the CDR3 is 16 residues. With 5 bases clipped from V and 4 bases from J, the junction kept 10 bases outside the gene matches. CDR1 SGHAT and CDR2 FQNNGV come from the germline V gene. The CDR3 here is CASSPVWTGIYNEQFF. The CDR3 DNA sequence: TGTGCCAGCAGCCCAGTCTGGACAGGGATTTACAATGAGCAGTTCTTC.

J is TRBJ2-6 and V is TRBV6-2 or TRBV6-3; perhaps TRBD1 as D (7 bases). CDR3 length: 21 amino acids. The germline V gene has CDR1 MNHEY and CDR2 SVGEGT. V shed 2 bases and J shed 1 base, with 24 bases lying between them. The DNA for the CDR3 is TGTGCCAGCAGTTACGATTTAACCAGGGGGGAAAGGTTTTCTGGGGCCAACGTCCTGACTTTC. As protein: CASSYDLTRGERFSGANVLTF.

This clone was recorded only once. V usage is TRBV7-2 and J usage is TRBJ1-4, with TRBD1 as a possible D gene (5 bases). CDR3 length: 14 amino acids. Germline assignment: CDR1 SGHTA and CDR2 FQGNSA. V lost 2 bases, J lost 8 bases, and 12 bases lay in between. The CDR3 spells CASSLQQGREKLFF. CDR3 sequence (DNA): TGTGCCAGCAGCTTACAGCAGGGTAGAGAAAAACTGTTTTTT.

V is TRBV6-1 and J is TRBJ1-5; unclear D gene. V lost 1 base and J lost 3, with 16 bases in between. Germline V gene lookup returns CDR1 MNHNS and CDR2 SASEGT. The CDR3 is 17 residues long. The CDR3 reads CASSEDVGTVLNQPQHF. CDR3 nucleotides: TGTGCCAGCAGTGAAGATGTAGGTACAGTTCTCAATCAGCCCCAGCATTTT.

The V gene is TRBV5-8, the J gene TRBJ2-3, with 7 bases identical to TRBD2. Germline trimming cut 1 base from V and 1 base from J; bases unmatched to any gene: 9. Germline V CDR1 and CDR2: SGHTS, YDEGEE. CDR3 length equals 17 residues. This CDR3 is CASSLRAGATRTDTQYF. The CDR3 nucleotides are TGTGCCAGCAGCTTGAGGGCGGGAGCGACTCGCACAGATACGCAGTATTTT.

The chain employs TRBV25-1 and TRBJ1-5, with D perhaps TRBD1 (5 bases). The CDR3 runs to 14 residues. Trimming pared 4 bases from V and 10 bases from J, leaving 17 bases between. Germline CDR1 reads MGHDK; CDR2 reads SYGVNS. The CDR3 DNA follows: TGTGCCAGCAGTGCAACAGGTCGCGGTGGCCCCCAGCATTTT. It yields the protein CASSATGRGGPQHF.

The chain recombines TRBV2 with TRBJ2-3; the D gene is possibly TRBD2 (5 bases). This CDR3 contains 15 residues. Trimming removed 5 bases at V and 4 bases at J, with 16 bases between. CDR1 is SNHLY, CDR2 FYNNEI, per germline. The CDR3 sequence: CASSLIGMEADTQYF. As DNA, the CDR3 is TGTGCCAGCAGTTTAATCGGTATGGAGGCAGATACGCAGTATTTT.

In its sample, this clone was seen a few times. This rearrangement joins TRBV27 to TRBJ1-2; unclear D gene. The CDR3 has 14 amino acids. Germline lookup yields CDR1 MNHEY and CDR2 SMNVEV (reference sequence). The V gene lost 0 bases and the J gene lost 2 bases, with 7 bases spanning the gap. The CDR3, as DNA: TGTGCCAGCAGTTTATCCGGGGTAAACTATGGCTACACCTTC. Translating it yields CASSLSGVNYGYTF.

V and J are TRBV19 and TRBJ1-1, with 7 bases aligning to TRBD1. CDR1 and CDR2 (germline): LNHDA, SQIVND (reference sequence). Trimming at V came to 9 bases and at J to 4 bases, leaving 8 bases not matched to a gene. The CDR3 consists of 13 residues. The CDR3 spells CASQEGASTEAFF. CDR3 sequence (DNA): TGTGCCAGCCAAGAGGGGGCCAGCACTGAAGCTTTCTTT.

This sequence joins TRBV7-9 and TRBJ1-2; no reliable D call. Germline CDR1 reads SEHNR; CDR2 reads FQNEAQ (reference sequence). The CDR3 has 14 amino acids. Trimming cost V 1 base and J 5 bases, with 11 bases left between them. The CDR3 region is CASSLGVASYGYTF. The DNA for the CDR3 is TGTGCCAGCAGCTTAGGTGTCGCTAGTTATGGCTACACCTTC.

The sample holds one count of this clone. This chain joins TRBV2 and TRBJ1-2; D possibly corresponds to TRBD1 (6 bases). V lost 2 bases, J lost 7 bases, and 11 bases lay in between. CDR1 SNHLY and CDR2 FYNNEI come from the germline V gene. The CDR3 totals 13 residues. The DNA of the CDR3 is TGTGCCAGCAGTGAATTACAGGGTGGTGGCTACACCTTC. Its translation is CASSELQGGGYTF.

This sequence joins TRBV5-1 and TRBJ2-1; TRBD2 matches 12 bases. CDR3 length equals 15 residues. V lost 2 bases, J lost 7 bases, and 4 bases stayed unmatched. The germline V gene has CDR1 SGHRS and CDR2 YFSETQ. CDR3: CASSLTSGGTNEQFF. The CDR3 DNA sequence: TGCGCCAGCAGCTTAACTAGCGGGGGGACGAATGAGCAGTTCTTC.

This rearrangement joins TRBV10-1 to TRBJ2-2; TRBD1 aligns across 9 bases. The ends lost 2 bases at V and 3 bases at J; junction bases unmatched: 1. The CDR3 is made up of 15 amino acids. Germline V gives CDR1 WNHNN, CDR2 SYGVQD (reference sequence). DNA of the CDR3: TGCGCCAGCAGTGAGGGGGACAGGGACACCGGGGAGCTGTTTTTT. Its protein is CASSEGDRDTGELFF.

The chain links TRBV27 to TRBJ1-6; a weak D match, TRBD1 (5 bases). The germline V gene has CDR1 MNHEY and CDR2 SMNVEV (reference sequence). The CDR3 is 14 amino acids. Trimming shortened V by 7 bases and J by 14 bases, and 21 bases separated the two germline ends. CDR3 in amino acids: CASMAGIQSGALHF. The CDR3 region has the DNA TGTGCCAGCATGGCAGGGATCCAATCGGGTGCCCTCCACTTT.

The chain's CDR3 is CASSYSEINQPQHF. The CDR3 bases are TGTGCCAGCAGTTACTCGGAGATTAATCAGCCCCAGCATTTT. The V gene is TRBV6-6, the J gene TRBJ1-5; D is ambiguous. The V end was cut by 0 bases, the J end by 4 bases, with 7 bases between. The germline CDR1 and CDR2 sequences are MNHNY and SVGAGI (reference sequence). There are 14 residues in the CDR3.

This sequence joins TRBV9 and TRBJ1-3; D is unresolved. This CDR3 has 16 residues. The V gene lost 0 bases and the J gene lost 3 bases, with 13 bases spanning the gap. CDR1 is SGDLS and CDR2 is YYNGEE in the germline V gene. The CDR3: CASSVAQAVGGNTIYF. The CDR3 bases are TGTGCCAGCAGCGTAGCTCAGGCAGTAGGTGGAAACACCATATATTTT.

Notes on this clone: This sample also contains other DNA sequences that code for the same CDR3. The chain recombines TRBV30 with TRBJ1-1; 8 nucleotides agree with TRBD1. This CDR3 is 11 amino acids long. J gave up 4 bases and V 5 bases, and 0 bases lay outside the gene matches. Germline lookup yields CDR1 GTSNPN and CDR2 SVGIG (reference sequence). CDR3 DNA sequence: TGTGCCTGGGGACAGGGCACTGAAGCTTTCTTT. It yields the protein CAWGQGTEAFF.

This clone showed up just a few times. The DNA for the CDR3 is TGTGCCAGTAGTTCGGACAGGGGGCCGGGCGGACAGCCCCAGCATTTT. It yields the protein CASSSDRGPGGQPQHF. V is TRBV19 and J is TRBJ1-5; 11 nucleotides agree with TRBD1. The CDR3 spans 16 residues. The V and J ends lost 5 bases and 7 bases, in that order; junction bases with no gene match: 10. Germline V lookup: CDR1 LNHDA, CDR2 SQIVND (reference sequence).

V and J are TRBV19 and TRBJ1-1, with D perhaps TRBD1 (6 bases). The germline CDR1 and CDR2 sequences are LNHDA and SQIVND (reference sequence). The CDR3 runs to 13 residues. V lost 2 bases and J lost 7, with 11 bases in between. CDR3 sequence: CASSISGHREAFF. The DNA for the CDR3 is TGTGCCAGTAGTATATCGGGACACCGTGAAGCTTTCTTT.

The gene calls are TRBV29-1 and TRBJ2-5; 10 nucleotides align to TRBD2. V shed 5 bases, J shed 5 bases, and the junction held 5 bases outside the gene matches. CDR3 length: 13 amino acids. Germline V gene data show CDR1 as SQVTM and CDR2 as ANQGSEA. The CDR3 is CSVWTSGGETQYF. The CDR3 nucleotides are TGCAGCGTTTGGACTAGCGGCGGGGAGACCCAGTACTTC.

V usage is TRBV11-3 and J usage is TRBJ2-7, with 10 bases that match TRBD2. The CDR3 extends over 18 amino acids. V gave up 3 bases and J gave up 0 bases; unmatched junction bases: 11. Germline assignment: CDR1 SGHNT and CDR2 YENEEA. CDR3 DNA sequence: TGTGCCAGCAGCTTCGCCTTTCCTTCTAGCGGGAGCTCCTACGAGCAGTACTTC. It encodes CASSFAFPSSGSSYEQYF.

The chain joins TRBV5-1 to TRBJ2-2; D unclear. CDR3 length equals 11 residues. The V gene lost 3 bases and the J gene lost 6 bases, with 3 bases spanning the gap. CDR1 and CDR2 (germline): SGHRS, YFSETQ. CDR3 sequence reads: CASSSSGELFF. The DNA for the CDR3 is TGCGCCAGCAGCTCGTCCGGGGAGCTGTTTTTT.

The chain recombines TRBV11-2 with TRBJ2-3; D perhaps matches TRBD2 (6 bases). The CDR3 totals 17 residues. Trimming removed 1 base from V and 6 bases from J, with 20 bases in between. Per germline, CDR1 SGHAT and CDR2 FQNNGV. CDR3: CASSLGVSGSVRDTQYF. The CDR3 DNA sequence: TGTGCCAGCAGCTTAGGTGTTAGCGGAAGCGTCCGGGATACGCAGTATTTT.

J is TRBJ2-3 and V is TRBV13; 13 bases fit TRBD2. The CDR3 sequence is 23 residues long. The germline gives CDR1 PRHDT, CDR2 FYEKMQ (reference sequence). The ends lost 0 bases at V and 0 bases at J; junction bases unmatched: 18. The CDR3 is CASSLGPPDATSGRRWSTDTQYF. CDR3 coding DNA: TGTGCCAGCAGCTTAGGCCCCCCTGATGCGACTAGCGGGAGGCGGTGGAGCACAGATACGCAGTATTTT.

This chain connects TRBV6-5 to TRBJ2-3; 9 bases map to TRBD2. Trimming cost V 7 bases and J 8 bases; bases outside gene matches: 13. CDR3 length: 15 residues. In germline, CDR1 is MNHEY, CDR2 SVGAGI. CDR3 in amino acids: CASIEGAGAGGTQYF. CDR3 bases: TGTGCCAGCATCGAAGGAGCGGGAGCGGGGGGTACGCAGTATTTT.

The chain joins TRBV6-2 or TRBV6-3 to TRBJ2-7; possibly TRBD1 for D (6 bases). The germline V and J ends were trimmed by 5 bases and 0 bases, with 14 bases remaining between them. The CDR3 length is 15 residues. Germline V gives CDR1 MNHEY, CDR2 SVGEGT. The DNA for the CDR3 is TGTGCCAGCAGTAACAGGGTGTTCTCCTCCTACGAGCAGTACTTC. This gives the protein CASSNRVFSSYEQYF.

This clone is a singleton in its sample. This chain connects TRBV27 to TRBJ1-1; a weak D match, TRBD1 (5 bases). The germline V gene has CDR1 MNHEY and CDR2 SMNVEV (reference sequence). The CDR3 covers 14 residues. V shed 2 bases and J shed 4 bases, with 11 bases lying between them. CDR3 nucleotides: TGTGCCAGCAGTTTACAGGGTGGCGTCACTGAAGCTTTCTTT. Translating it yields CASSLQGGVTEAFF.

This clone was recorded only once. The chain recombines TRBV19 with TRBJ1-4; tentative D call: TRBD1 (6 bases). The V gene lost 4 bases and the J gene lost 7 bases, with 13 bases spanning the gap. CDR1 and CDR2 (germline): LNHDA, SQIVND (reference sequence). This CDR3 contains 14 residues. This CDR3 is CASSTGTPPEKLFF. CDR3 nucleotides: TGTGCCAGTAGTACCGGGACACCTCCTGAAAAACTGTTTTTT.

This clone was detected a few times. The chain recombines TRBV28 with TRBJ1-3; D is uncertain. This CDR3 is built from 17 residues. Germline CDR1 reads MDHEN; CDR2 reads SYDVKM. Trimming left V 1 base short and J 0 bases short, with 13 bases between. The CDR3 nucleotides read TGTGCCAGCAGTTTATATGGGGTAGGGAGCTCTGGAAACACCATATATTTT. Its translation is CASSLYGVGSSGNTIYF. The full variable domain, in which reference TRBV28 and TRBJ1-3 provide the parts outside the CDR3, is DVKVTQSSRYLVKRTGEKVFLECVQDMDHENMFWYRQDPGLGLRLIYFSYDVKMKEKGDIPEGYSVSREKKERFSLILESASTNQTSMYLCASSLYGVGSSGNTIYFGEGSWLTVV.